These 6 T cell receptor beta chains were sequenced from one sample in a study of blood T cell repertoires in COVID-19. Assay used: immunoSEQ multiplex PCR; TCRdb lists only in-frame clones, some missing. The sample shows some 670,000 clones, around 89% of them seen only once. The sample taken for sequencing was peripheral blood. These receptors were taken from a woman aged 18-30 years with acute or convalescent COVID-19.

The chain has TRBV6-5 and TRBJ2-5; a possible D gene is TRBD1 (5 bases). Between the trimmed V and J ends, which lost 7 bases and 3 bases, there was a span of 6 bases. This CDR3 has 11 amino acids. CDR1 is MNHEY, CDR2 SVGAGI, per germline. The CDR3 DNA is TGTGCCAGCATCAGGGAAGAGACCCAGTACTTC. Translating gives CASIREETQYF.

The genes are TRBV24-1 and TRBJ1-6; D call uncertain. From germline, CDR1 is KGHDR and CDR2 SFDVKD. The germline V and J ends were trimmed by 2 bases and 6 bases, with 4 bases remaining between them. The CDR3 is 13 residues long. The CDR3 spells CATSDSGNSPLHF. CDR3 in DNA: TGTGCCACCAGTGATTCCGGTAATTCACCCCTCCACTTT.

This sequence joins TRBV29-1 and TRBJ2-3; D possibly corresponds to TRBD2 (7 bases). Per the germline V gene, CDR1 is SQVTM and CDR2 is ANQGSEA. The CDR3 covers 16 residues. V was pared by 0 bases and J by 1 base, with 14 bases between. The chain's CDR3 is CSVEDRGGEGTDTQYF. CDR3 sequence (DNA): TGCAGCGTTGAAGATAGGGGGGGCGAAGGCACAGATACGCAGTATTTT.

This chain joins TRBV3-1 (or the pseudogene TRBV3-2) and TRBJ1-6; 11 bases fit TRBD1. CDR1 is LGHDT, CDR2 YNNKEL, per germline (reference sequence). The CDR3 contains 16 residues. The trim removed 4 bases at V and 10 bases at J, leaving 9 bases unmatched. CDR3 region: CASSPEGTGGRSPLHF. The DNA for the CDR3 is TGTGCCAGCAGCCCCGAAGGGACAGGGGGTAGGTCACCCCTCCACTTT.

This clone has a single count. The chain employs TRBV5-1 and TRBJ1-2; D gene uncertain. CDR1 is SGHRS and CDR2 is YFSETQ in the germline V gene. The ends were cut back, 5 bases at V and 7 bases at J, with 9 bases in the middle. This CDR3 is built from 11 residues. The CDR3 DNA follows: TGCGCCAGCAGGGAGGAGAGTGGCTACACCTTC. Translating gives CASREESGYTF.

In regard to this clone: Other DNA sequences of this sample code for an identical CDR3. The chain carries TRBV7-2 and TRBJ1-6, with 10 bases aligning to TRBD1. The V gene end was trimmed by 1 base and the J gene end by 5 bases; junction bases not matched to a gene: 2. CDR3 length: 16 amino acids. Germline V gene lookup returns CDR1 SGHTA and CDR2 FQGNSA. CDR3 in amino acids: CASSLVGTGDNSPLHF. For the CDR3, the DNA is TGTGCCAGCAGCTTAGTGGGGACAGGGGATAATTCACCCCTCCACTTT.